Listed here is a single TCR beta chain. The data were taken from a study of T cell responses to AZD1222 COVID-19 vaccine. Sequenced by immunoSEQ multiplex PCR; TCRdb stores in-frame clones only, minus some. The profile shows about 150,000 clones, roughly 90% of them singletons. V lost 5 bases and J 3 bases, leaving 4 bases between the germline ends. CDR1 is LGHDT and CDR2 is YNNKEL in the germline V gene (reference sequence). The CDR3 runs 11 residues. The sequences come from peripheral blood, collected 28 days after the second AZD1222 dose. This receptor was identified in an adult who received the AZD1222 COVID-19 vaccine. The chain uses TRBV3-1 (or the pseudogene TRBV3-2) and TRBJ1-1, with D uncertain. As DNA, the CDR3 is TGTGCCAGCAGCATAGACACTGAAGCTTTCTTT. This encodes CASSIDTEAFF.